The source of this T cell receptor (beta chain) is a study of cytomegalovirus exposure and HLA in healthy donors. For the study at large: Early released data had tens of millions of unique TCRs, all coming from HLA-typed donors.

Turning to this clone: Its antigen is not known.

The CDR3 covers 13 residues. V was shortened by 7 bases and J by 4 bases, with 14 bases between the two germline ends. CDR1 is SQVTM and CDR2 is ANQGSEA in the germline V gene. The PCR contained 60 Vbeta and 13 Jbeta primers. Profiling relied on immunoSEQ multiplex PCR, and the TCRdb table lists in-frame clones only, not all of them. The table records approximately 120,000 clones, under 85% of them present only once. Findings of the study overall: The majority of CMV-associated TCR beta chains were reported as apparently HLA-restricted in a later analysis. In a later analysis, parvovirus B19, influenza, CMV and Epstein-Barr virus appeared linked to several top co-occurrence clusters. Indistinguishable V segments such as TRBV6-2 and TRBV6-3 were excluded.

The chain employs TRBV29-1 and TRBJ1-3; a weak D match, TRBD1 (6 bases). The sequenced sample was PBMCs. This receptor was obtained from a man aged 30 to 39 in good health and CMV-seronegative. CDR3 in amino acids: CSASRGSGNTIYF. The CDR3 DNA reads TGCAGCGCCTCCAGGGGTTCCGGAAACACCATATATTTT.